This T cell receptor beta chain was identified during a study of cytomegalovirus exposure and HLA in healthy donors. Across the whole study: Most donors, roughly 77% of around 400 genotyped, fell in the Caucasian-associated ancestry cluster.

Details on this clone: Its target is unknown.

Findings and limits, study-wide: A later analysis reportedly found that, within productive TCRs, an Asian-associated ancestry cluster had fewer N-insertions than the mean observed across the approximately 690 donors. Researchers reported in a later analysis that a missense DCLRE1C variant was tied to TCR beta V- and J-gene trimming.

Germline V gene data show CDR1 as SGHKS and CDR2 as YYEKEE (reference sequence). V lost 2 bases to trimming and J lost 0 bases; unmatched junction nucleotides: 5. The CDR3 contains 16 residues. PCR employed 60 Vbeta and 13 Jbeta primers. In the authors' methods: In a later analysis, 79 million or so unique TCR beta chains included roughly 11 million shared by two or more donors. The table came from immunoSEQ multiplex PCR; TCRdb's copy has only in-frame clones and leaves some out. That table gives V, J and clone size, and the DNA gave D and trimming. The sample holds 120,000 or so clones, 77% seen once.

The chain combines TRBV5-5 with TRBJ1-5; 7 bases map to TRBD1. Sequenced: PBMCs. The TCR was taken from a man aged 18 to 29 in good health and CMV-seropositive. The chain's CDR3 is CASSLGTGASNQPQHF. CDR3 DNA sequence: TGTGCCAGCAGCTTAGGCACAGGGGCTAGCAATCAGCCCCAGCATTTT. Full variable domain (missing parts from reference TRBV5-5 and TRBJ1-5): DAGVTQSPTHLIKTRGQQVTLRCSPISGHKSVSWYQQVLGQGPQFIFQYYEKEERGRGNFPDRFSARQFPNYSSELNVNALLLGDSALYLCASSLGTGASNQPQHFGDGTRLSIL.